Shown below are 31 T cell receptor beta chains from a single sample sequenced in a study of response to subunit inactivated influenza vaccine. TCRdb used MiXCR to reprocess the RT-PCR reads, holding one entry per CDR3 protein. The sample lists more than 450,000 distinct CDR3 sequences, approximately 11% occurring once. This same sample was also taken into another study, of T cells expressing NK-cell markers. Turning to that study: The authors made TCR beta cDNA libraries by 5'RACE template switching. This switching added a universal primer site and UMIs.

Sequences were derived from PBMCs from blood, sampled on the day of vaccination. The receptors were gathered from a man aged 50-59 years who received an inactivated influenza vaccine.

The chain joins TRBV4-2 to TRBJ1-1; TRBD1 might be the D (6 bases). The CDR3 loop spans 14 amino acids. Germline CDR1 reads LGHNA; CDR2 reads YNFKEQ. V gave up 4 bases and J gave up 1 base, with 10 bases separating them. CDR3 in amino acids: CASSRGARNTEAFF. The CDR3 DNA reads as TGTGCCAGCAGCCGGGGGGCACGGAACACTGAAGCTTTCTTT.

The V and J genes are TRBV29-1 and TRBJ2-3, with 8 bases fitting TRBD1. The CDR3 extends over 15 amino acids. V shed 0 bases and J 6 bases; nucleotides not matched to a gene: 8. Germline V lookup: CDR1 SQVTM, CDR2 ANQGSEA. The CDR3: CSVEEWQGARDTQYF. CDR3 DNA sequence: TGCAGCGTTGAAGAGTGGCAGGGGGCGCGGGATACGCAGTATTTT.

The genes are TRBV29-1 and TRBJ2-7; TRBD1 matches 11 bases. This CDR3 region has 14 residues. Germline CDR1 and CDR2: SQVTM and ANQGSEA. V was pared by 5 bases and J by 4 bases, with 7 bases of the junction left unmatched. CDR3 region: CSVCGGQGDYEQYF. The CDR3 bases are TGCAGCGTTTGCGGGGGACAGGGGGATTACGAGCAGTACTTC.

The rearrangement links TRBV11-2 to TRBJ2-1, with D possibly TRBD2 on 6 matching bases. The CDR3 length is 19 residues. CDR1 and CDR2 (germline): SGHAT, FQNNGV. V dropped 4 bases and J dropped 0 bases, with 22 bases sitting between them. The CDR3 loop reads CASSSGGALTMSSYNEQFF. In nucleotides, the CDR3 is TGTGCCAGCAGCTCCGGAGGGGCACTAACCATGAGCTCCTACAATGAGCAGTTCTTC.

Ten or more counts support this clonotype. V gene TRBV6-2 or TRBV6-3 combines with J gene TRBJ2-2; 7 positions agree with TRBD1. J was trimmed by 0 bases and V by 5 bases; bases with no gene match: 3. This CDR3 is built from 15 residues. CDR1 and CDR2 (germline): MNHEY, SVGEGT. The CDR3 loop is CASSTGTANTGELFF. DNA of the CDR3: TGTGCCAGCAGTACCGGGACAGCGAACACCGGGGAGCTGTTTTTT.

The chain employs TRBV6-5 and TRBJ2-3; 12 bases agree with TRBD2. Germline trimming cut 2 bases from V and 0 bases from J; bases unmatched to any gene: 6. There are 18 residues in the CDR3. The germline V gene has CDR1 MNHEY and CDR2 SVGAGI. The DNA for the CDR3 is TGTGCCAGCAGTTACCCTAGACTAGCGGGAGATAGCACAGATACGCAGTATTTT. This translates into CASSYPRLAGDSTDTQYF.

At least ten counts were recorded for this clonotype. The V gene is TRBV7-9, the J gene TRBJ2-7; possible D gene TRBD1, 6 bases. V dropped 0 bases and J dropped 3 bases, with 9 bases sitting between them. The CDR3 runs 14 residues. The V gene's germline CDR1 is SEHNR and CDR2 FQNEAQ (reference sequence). CDR3 DNA sequence: TGTGCCAGCAGCTTAGCTACAGGGCGCTACGAGCAGTACTTC. As protein: CASSLATGRYEQYF. Based on the CDR3 plus reference TRBV7-9 and TRBJ2-7, the full variable domain is DTGVSQNPRHKITKRGQNVTFRCDPISEHNRLYWYRQTLGQGPEFLTYFQNEAQLEKSRLLSDRFSAERPKGSFSTLEIQRTEQGDSAMYLCASSLATGRYEQYFGPGTRLTVT.

The chain uses TRBV5-1 and TRBJ2-7; no definite D call. Germline V lookup: CDR1 SGHRS, CDR2 YFSETQ. There are 15 residues in the CDR3. V gave up 0 bases and J gave up 7 bases, with 17 bases separating them. CDR3 nucleotide sequence: TGCGCCAGCAGCTTGGAGCAGTCCACCTACGGGGAGCAGTACTTC. This encodes CASSLEQSTYGEQYF.

Only a few counts were recorded for this clonotype. The gene calls are TRBV6-5 and TRBJ1-1, with D unresolved. The V and J ends lost 5 bases and 7 bases respectively, with 8 bases between them. The germline gives CDR1 MNHEY, CDR2 SVGAGI. CDR3 size: 11 residues. The CDR3 DNA is TGTGCCAGCAGTAACTTGTATGAAGCTTTCTTT. This codes for CASSNLYEAFF.

Only a few counts were recorded for this clonotype. The gene calls are TRBV4-1 and TRBJ1-5; tentatively, D is TRBD1 (6 bases). V was clipped by 0 bases and J by 7 bases, with 7 bases between them. The germline gives CDR1 MGHRA, CDR2 YSYEKL. The CDR3 contains 13 residues. The CDR3 loop is CASSQDQGQPQHF. In DNA, the CDR3 is TGCGCCAGCAGCCAAGATCAGGGGCAGCCCCAGCATTTT.

Many counts were recorded for this clonotype. The V and J genes are TRBV27 and TRBJ1-6; D may be TRBD1 (5 bases). Germline V lookup: CDR1 MNHEY, CDR2 SMNVEV (reference sequence). The germline V and J ends were trimmed by 0 bases and 6 bases, with 18 bases remaining between them. The CDR3 consists of 18 residues. The CDR3 here is CASSLSQPRGAFNSPLHF. The CDR3 coding sequence is TGTGCCAGCAGTTTATCTCAACCGCGCGGGGCCTTTAATTCACCCCTCCACTTT.

The V gene is TRBV5-5, the J gene TRBJ2-7, with 7 bases fitting TRBD2. The J segment lost 3 bases and the V segment lost 2 bases, leaving 5 bases of the junction unmatched. Germline lookup yields CDR1 SGHKS and CDR2 YYEKEE (reference sequence). The CDR3 sequence is 14 residues long. Here the CDR3 DNA reads TGTGCCAGCAGCTTTGGGAGGGGTGACTACGAGCAGTACTTC. It is translated as CASSFGRGDYEQYF.

This clonotype was picked up many times. The rearrangement links TRBV12-3 or TRBV12-4 to TRBJ2-1, with 9 bases aligning to TRBD2. This CDR3 region has 15 residues. V shed 3 bases and J 4 bases; nucleotides not matched to a gene: 4. CDR3 DNA: TGTGCCAGCAGTTTGCTAGCGGGAAAGTACAATGAGCAGTTCTTC. It encodes CASSLLAGKYNEQFF.

This clonotype has a handful of counts. The rearrangement uses TRBV4-3 and TRBJ2-1; 9 bases are shared with TRBD1. In germline, CDR1 is LGHNA, CDR2 YSLEER. The V segment lost 4 bases and the J segment 8 bases; nucleotides outside the gene matches: 15. The CDR3 runs to 17 residues. CDR3 in DNA: TGCGCCAGCAGCCCCGAATTCGGGACAGGGAATTTAGATGAGCAGTTCTTC. Encoded protein: CASSPEFGTGNLDEQFF.

This clonotype was found many times. The chain joins TRBV7-2 to TRBJ1-6; 8 nucleotides line up with TRBD1. This CDR3 contains 17 residues. V lost 3 bases, J lost 7 bases, and 11 bases stayed unmatched. CDR1 is SGHTA and CDR2 is FQGNSA in the germline V gene. The CDR3 loop reads CASSFRSQTGGNSPLHF. CDR3 bases: TGTGCCAGCAGCTTTCGCTCTCAAACAGGGGGGAATTCACCCCTCCACTTT.

Here the CDR3 reads CASSTHRTSGTYNEQFF. CDR3 nucleotides: TGCGCCAGCAGCACTCACCGGACTAGCGGGACTTACAATGAGCAGTTCTTC. The chain links TRBV4-3 to TRBJ2-1; TRBD2 aligns across 12 bases. From germline, CDR1 is LGHNA and CDR2 YSLEER. Trimming at V came to 5 bases and at J to 4 bases, leaving 9 bases not matched to a gene. The CDR3 spans 17 residues.

Regarding this clonotype: Just one base apart from a much larger clone, this may be a read error. The J gene is TRBJ2-4, the V gene TRBV2; TRBD1 might be the D (6 bases). The CDR3 is made up of 13 amino acids. Germline values: CDR1 SNHLY, CDR2 FYNNEI. The CDR3 nucleotides read TGTGCCAGCACAACGACAGGCAAAAACACTCAGTACTTC. Translating it yields CASTTTGKNTQYF.

The rearrangement uses TRBV5-6 and TRBJ2-5, with 9 bases aligning to TRBD2. The CDR3 extends over 15 amino acids. The V gene end was trimmed by 0 bases and the J gene end by 5 bases; junction bases not matched to a gene: 5. The V gene's germline CDR1 is SGHDT and CDR2 YYEEEE. The CDR3 DNA reads TGTGCCAGCAGCTTGGTTCTAGCGGGAAAGGAGACCCAGTACTTC. This sequence encodes CASSLVLAGKETQYF.

This clonotype was detected only a few times. The gene calls are TRBV28 and TRBJ1-4; D unclear. The CDR3 contains 15 residues. Germline lookup yields CDR1 MDHEN and CDR2 SYDVKM. V lost 6 bases, J lost 4 bases, and 15 bases lay in between. The CDR3 protein is CASSTPTLINEKLFF. CDR3 DNA: TGTGCCAGCAGCACCCCGACACTCATTAATGAAAAACTGTTTTTT.

This clonotype was detected ten times or more. The chain couples TRBV5-1 to TRBJ1-5; D uncertain. Per the germline V gene, CDR1 is SGHRS and CDR2 is YFSETQ. V lost 3 bases, J lost 1 base, and 8 bases lay in between. The CDR3 is 14 residues long. CDR3 residues: CASSSDGSNQPQHF. The DNA for the CDR3 is TGCGCCAGCAGCTCCGACGGAAGCAATCAGCCCCAGCATTTT.

This clonotype was picked up a small number of times. CDR3 amino acids: CAIRSHRDGLYEQYF. CDR3 DNA: TGTGCCATCAGGAGCCATCGGGACGGACTCTACGAGCAGTACTTC. J is TRBJ2-7 and V is TRBV10-3, with D tentatively TRBD1 or TRBD2 (5 bases each). CDR1 ENHRY and CDR2 SYGVKD come from the germline V gene. The V gene lost 6 bases and the J gene lost 3 bases, with 18 bases spanning the gap. The CDR3 extends over 15 amino acids.

This clonotype has only a few counts. The gene calls are TRBV6-1 and TRBJ1-5; 9 nucleotides match TRBD1. Germline V CDR1 and CDR2: MNHNS, SASEGT. V shed 7 bases, J shed 9 bases, and the junction held 10 bases outside the gene matches. This CDR3 comprises 14 residues. The CDR3 sequence is CASTVGQGSSPQHF. The CDR3 DNA sequence: TGTGCCAGCACGGTGGGACAGGGTTCTTCGCCCCAGCATTTT.

This clonotype has a handful of counts. The chain carries TRBV5-5 and TRBJ2-7, with a tentative D call TRBD2 (6 bases). This CDR3 is 16 amino acids long. Trimming pared 0 bases from V and 3 bases from J, leaving 16 bases between. The germline V gene encodes CDR1 SGHKS and CDR2 YYEKEE (reference sequence). As DNA, the CDR3 is TGTGCCAGCAGCTTGGCCTTAGGGCTGCGGGGCTACGAGCAGTACTTC. Its translation: CASSLALGLRGYEQYF.

This clonotype was seen repeatedly, ten times or more. The chain couples TRBV12-3 or TRBV12-4 to TRBJ2-1; the D gene is possibly TRBD2 (5 bases). V lost 5 bases to trimming and J lost 2 bases, with 10 bases between them. This CDR3 is built from 14 residues. The DNA for the CDR3 is TGTGCCAGCAGTCGGAGGCTGACCTACAATGAGCAGTTCTTC. Encoded protein: CASSRRLTYNEQFF.

The CDR3 coding sequence is TGCAGTGCAACGGACTTCACCGGGGAGCTGTTTTTT. It specifies CSATDFTGELFF. The rearrangement uses TRBV20-1 and TRBJ2-2, with D perhaps matching TRBD2 (5 bases). The germline gives CDR1 DFQATT, CDR2 SNEGSKA (reference sequence). V shed 6 bases and J shed 4 bases, with 9 bases lying between them. CDR3 length: 12 amino acids.

In its sample, this clonotype was seen a few times. The gene calls are TRBV29-1 and TRBJ2-6, with a possible D match to TRBD2 (5 bases). Germline CDR1 is SQVTM and CDR2 is ANQGSEA. CDR3 size: 13 residues. Trimming pared 5 bases from V and 2 bases from J, leaving 7 bases between. CDR3 protein: CSVLGAGANVLTF. Here the CDR3 DNA reads TGCAGCGTTTTGGGAGCTGGGGCCAACGTCCTGACTTTC.

This clonotype was seen a handful of times. CDR3 protein: CSVVGTGNTEAFF. DNA of the CDR3: TGCAGCGTTGTGGGGACAGGAAACACTGAAGCTTTCTTT. This sequence joins TRBV29-1 and TRBJ1-1, with 8 positions matching TRBD1. The length of the CDR3 is 13 residues. The germline V gene encodes CDR1 SQVTM and CDR2 ANQGSEA. J lost 2 bases, V lost 4 bases, and 3 bases had no gene match.

In its sample, this clonotype was seen many times. The chain joins TRBV18 to TRBJ2-7; 7 bases map to TRBD1. Germline V lookup: CDR1 KGHSH, CDR2 LQKENI. This CDR3 region has 14 residues. The V segment lost 1 base and the J segment 4 bases; nucleotides outside the gene matches: 4. CDR3 coding DNA: TGTGCCAGCTCACCACGGGCACAGGGGTACGAGCAGTACTTC. It specifies CASSPRAQGYEQYF.

This clonotype was picked up a small number of times. This chain joins TRBV5-6 and TRBJ2-1; D call uncertain. The length of the CDR3 is 11 residues. V was shortened by 1 base and J by 9 bases, with 5 bases between the two germline ends. Germline V gene data show CDR1 as SGHDT and CDR2 as YYEEEE. CDR3 loop: CASSLSPEQFF. In nucleotides, the CDR3 is TGTGCCAGCAGCTTGTCCCCTGAGCAGTTCTTC.

The chain has TRBV12-3 or TRBV12-4 and TRBJ1-6, with D perhaps matching TRBD1 (5 bases). The V end lost 6 bases, the J end lost 9 bases, and 15 bases lay between the germline ends. CDR3 length: 14 residues. The CDR3 region is CASSPRGEGSPLHF. In DNA form, the CDR3 reads TGTGCCAGCAGCCCCAGAGGGGAAGGTTCACCCCTCCACTTT.

This sequence joins TRBV5-8 and TRBJ2-7; D remains unclear. There are 14 residues in the CDR3. Germline V CDR1 and CDR2: SGHTS, YDEGEE. V dropped 0 bases and J dropped 3 bases, with 10 bases sitting between them. The CDR3 nucleotides read TGTGCCAGCAGCTTGGAGGGCAGCCGCTACGAGCAGTACTTC. Encoded protein: CASSLEGSRYEQYF. Filled out from reference TRBV5-8 and TRBJ2-7, the complete variable domain reads EAGVTQSPTHLIKTRGQQATLRCSPISGHTSVYWYQQALGLGLQFLLWYDEGEERNRGNFPPRFSGRQFPNYSSELNVNALELEDSALYLCASSLEGSRYEQYFGPGTRLTVT.